This T cell receptor beta chain was sequenced during a study of cytomegalovirus exposure and HLA in healthy donors. Researchers ran the PCR with 60 Vbeta and 13 Jbeta primers. Generated by immunoSEQ multiplex PCR, the TCRdb table keeps only in-frame clones and is missing some. The table has roughly 280,000 clones, under 80% seen once; the top ten hold approximately 2.3%. Sequencing input: PBMCs. This clonotype originated in a female donor in good health and CMV-seronegative.

The CDR3 coding sequence is TGTGCCTGGAGTGCTCGGACTAGCGGACTCACAGATACGCAGTATTTT. Its protein product is CAWSARTSGLTDTQYF. This chain joins TRBV30 and TRBJ2-3, with 10 bases identical to TRBD2. J gave up 2 bases and V 1 base, and 6 bases lay outside the gene matches. Germline V gene lookup returns CDR1 GTSNPN and CDR2 SVGIG (reference sequence). The CDR3 length is 16 residues.